This TCR beta chain came from a study of blood T cells in healthy people across ages. About 10 milliliters of peripheral blood were drawn from each donor into EDTA-treated tubes. Next came a second PCR, run for about 6 to 12 cycles, which used a sample-barcoded 5' primer along with a J-beta primer mix. The yield of each sample was at least 2.5 million CDR3-containing paired-end reads. TCRdb used MiXCR to reprocess the 5' RACE reads, holding one entry per CDR3 protein. Of about 1.8 million distinct CDR3 sequences in the sample, around 50% were seen once. The V gene's germline CDR1 is MNHNY and CDR2 SVGAGI (reference sequence). Trimming took 6 bases from V and 5 from J, leaving 26 bases between them. CDR3 length: 17 residues.

The source is a woman in her 40s in good health. Sequencing was done on a sample of blood. The gene calls are TRBV6-6 and TRBJ2-7; the D gene is possibly TRBD2 (6 bases). Written as DNA, the CDR3 is TGTGCCAGCAGCCGGAAGGGACTTCCCTTAGATTATGACGAGCAGTACTTC. It encodes CASSRKGLPLDYDEQYF.